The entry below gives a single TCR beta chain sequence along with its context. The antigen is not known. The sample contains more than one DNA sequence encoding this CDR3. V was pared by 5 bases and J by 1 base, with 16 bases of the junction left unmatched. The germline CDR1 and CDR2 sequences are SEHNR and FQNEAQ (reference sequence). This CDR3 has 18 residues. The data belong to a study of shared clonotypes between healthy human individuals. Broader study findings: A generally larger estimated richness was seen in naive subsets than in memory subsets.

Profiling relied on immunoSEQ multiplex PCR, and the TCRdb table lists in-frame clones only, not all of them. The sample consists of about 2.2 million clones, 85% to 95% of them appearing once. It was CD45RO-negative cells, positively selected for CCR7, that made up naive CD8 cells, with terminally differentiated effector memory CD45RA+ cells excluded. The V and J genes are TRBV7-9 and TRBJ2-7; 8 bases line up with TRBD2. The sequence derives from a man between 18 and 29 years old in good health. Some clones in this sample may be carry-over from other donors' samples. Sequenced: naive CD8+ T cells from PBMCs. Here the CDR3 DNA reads TGTGCCAGCAGCCCCCATGCGGGGGCGGGAGGACTATCCTACGAGCAGTACTTC. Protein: CASSPHAGAGGLSYEQYF.